Below, 9 T cell receptor beta chains from the same sample are listed, as sequenced in a study of identical twins. One entry per CDR3 protein, called by TCRdb with MiXCR from the 5' RACE reads. The sample records a few hundred thousand distinct CDR3 sequences, around 8.3% being singletons. This same sample was also taken into another study, of yellow fever vaccine responses in identical twins.

Sequenced input: CD8+ T cells sorted from blood. The source of these receptors is a woman between 18 and 30 years old in good health.

J is TRBJ2-1 and V is TRBV11-2; 12 positions agree with TRBD2. CDR3 length equals 17 residues. The germline gives CDR1 SGHAT, CDR2 FQNNGV. Trimming removed 4 bases from V and 9 bases from J; junction bases left unmatched: 13. The CDR3 here is CASSSLLLAGGYGEQFF. CDR3 nucleotide sequence: TGTGCCAGCAGCTCCCTTTTACTAGCGGGAGGTTATGGTGAGCAGTTCTTC.

The chain joins TRBV7-2 to TRBJ1-6; D gene unclear. Trimming took off 1 base at V and 14 bases at J, with 6 bases between the two ends. Germline V gene data show CDR1 as SGHTA and CDR2 as FQGNSA. This CDR3 comprises 11 residues. The CDR3 DNA reads as TGTGCCAGCAGCTTAGAAGGGACCCTCCACTTT. Translated: CASSLEGTLHF. Looking up the rest from reference TRBV7-2 and TRBJ1-6 gives the full variable domain: GAGVSQSPSNKVTEKGKDVELRCDPISGHTALYWYRQSLGQGLEFLIYFQGNSAPDKSGLPSDRFSAERTGGSVSTLTIQRTQQEDSAVYLCASSLEGTLHFGNGTRLTVT.

This clonotype turned up a few times. V is TRBV12-3 or TRBV12-4 and J is TRBJ2-1, with 7 nucleotides matching TRBD2. Trimming at V came to 8 bases and at J to 4 bases, leaving 11 bases not matched to a gene. The CDR3 spans 15 residues. The CDR3 bases are TGTGCCAGCCCAGAGGCGGGAGAGGGTTACAATGAGCAGTTCTTC. It codes for CASPEAGEGYNEQFF.

J is TRBJ2-7 and V is TRBV6-5; 11 positions agree with TRBD1. The germline CDR1 and CDR2 sequences are MNHEY and SVGAGI. This CDR3 region has 15 residues. The J segment lost 4 bases and the V segment lost 0 bases, leaving 2 bases of the junction unmatched. CDR3 bases: TGTGCCAGCAGTTACTCGGGGACAGGGGGTTACGAGCAGTACTTC. This codes for CASSYSGTGGYEQYF.

This CDR3 is CASSIRLAGAESDEQYF. CDR3 nucleotides: TGTGCCAGTAGTATAAGACTAGCGGGAGCGGAGTCGGACGAGCAGTACTTC. The rearrangement uses TRBV19 and TRBJ2-7; 12 nucleotides align to TRBD2. The junction had 10 bases not matched to a gene; V was cut back by 2 bases and J by 5 bases. CDR1 is LNHDA, CDR2 SQIVND, per germline (reference sequence). There are 17 residues in the CDR3.

This clonotype has at least ten counts. The J gene is TRBJ2-1, the V gene TRBV29-1; TRBD2 matches 8 bases. J lost 9 bases, V lost 0 bases, and 7 bases had no gene match. This CDR3 has 14 residues. Per the germline V gene, CDR1 is SQVTM and CDR2 is ANQGSEA. The CDR3 nucleotides read TGCAGCGTTGAAGACGGGGGGGCCGGAGTTGAGCAGTTCTTC. It is translated as CSVEDGGAGVEQFF.

This clonotype was picked up many times. The chain uses TRBV24-1 and TRBJ2-2; possibly TRBD2 for D (5 bases). Germline CDR1 is KGHDR and CDR2 is SFDVKD. The V end lost 0 bases, the J end lost 3 bases, and 13 bases lay between the germline ends. CDR3 length: 17 residues. The CDR3 bases are TGTGCCACCAGTGATTTGATGCGAAACGGGGACACCGGGGAGCTGTTTTTT. Translated: CATSDLMRNGDTGELFF.

The sample holds many counts of this clonotype. This CDR3 is missing its conserved last phenylalanine or tryptophan, likely due to a read error. The limits of the CDR3 on the DNA are not certain, so only TCRdb's listed CDR3 is given. The rearrangement uses TRBV9 and TRBJ2-3; TRBD1 is the table's D call, not checked against the DNA. The germline CDR1 and CDR2 sequences are SGDLS and YYNGEE. The CDR3 numbers 9 amino acids, ends counted. This CDR3 is CASSVRAAP.

This clonotype has more than one count but fewer than ten. The rearrangement joins TRBV4-1 to TRBJ2-7; 8 bases agree with TRBD2. CDR1 is MGHRA, CDR2 YSYEKL, per germline. This CDR3 contains 15 residues. J was trimmed by 2 bases and V by 1 base; bases with no gene match: 4. CDR3 residues: CASSQAGGTTYEQYF. Here the CDR3 DNA reads TGCGCCAGCAGCCAAGCGGGAGGGACTACCTACGAGCAGTACTTC.